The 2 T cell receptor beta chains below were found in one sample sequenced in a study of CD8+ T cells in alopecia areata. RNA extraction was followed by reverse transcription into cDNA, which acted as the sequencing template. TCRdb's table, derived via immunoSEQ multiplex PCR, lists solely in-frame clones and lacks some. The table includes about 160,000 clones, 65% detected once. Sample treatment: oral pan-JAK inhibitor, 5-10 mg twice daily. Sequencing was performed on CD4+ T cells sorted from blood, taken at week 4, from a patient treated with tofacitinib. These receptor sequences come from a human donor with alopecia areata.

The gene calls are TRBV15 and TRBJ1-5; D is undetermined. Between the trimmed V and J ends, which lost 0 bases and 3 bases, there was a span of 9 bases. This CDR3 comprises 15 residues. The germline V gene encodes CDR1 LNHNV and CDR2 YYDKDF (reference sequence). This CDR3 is CATSRDLGHNQPQHF. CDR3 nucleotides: TGTGCCACCAGCAGAGATCTTGGGCACAATCAGCCCCAGCATTTT. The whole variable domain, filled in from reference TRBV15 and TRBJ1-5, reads DAMVIQNPRYQVTQFGKPVTLSCSQTLNHNVMYWYQQKSSQAPKLLFHYYDKDFNNEADTPDNFQSRRPNTSFCFLDIRSPGLGDTAMYLCATSRDLGHNQPQHFGDGTRLSIL.

The CDR3 region is CAWSVRSTGGEQYF. The DNA for the CDR3 is TGTGCCTGGAGTGTAAGGTCGACAGGGGGCGAGCAGTACTTC. V is TRBV30 and J is TRBJ2-7, with 9 bases identical to TRBD1. This CDR3 spans 14 amino acids. Germline assignment: CDR1 GTSNPN and CDR2 SVGIG (reference sequence). Trimming removed 0 bases from V and 6 bases from J; junction bases left unmatched: 6.